This entry lists 15 T cell receptor beta chains sequenced from one sample in a study of T cells in Graves' hyperthyroidism and ophthalmopathy (dated by TCRdb to between 2018 and 2020). Preparation of the library involved multiplex PCR. The run used an Illumina HiSeq 2000. The TCR beta CDR3 regions were amplified from the RNA transcripts. The TCR CDR3 was subjected to a first round of RT-PCR using the HTBI primer set and the Qiagen OneStep RT-PCR kit. TCRdb reran the public reads through fastp at Q25 and MiXCR, keeping productive beta chains. Here each entry gathers all rows of one CDR3 protein and keeps the most common genes and DNA. The sample yields 490,000 or so distinct CDR3 sequences; around 50% were counted once. The ten most abundant clones make up around 47% of the sample. Sequencing used peripheral blood or thyroid tissue (not recorded which). All receptors derive from an adult woman with Graves' disease, either hyperthyroidism or ophthalmopathy (not recorded which).

This clonotype was observed at least ten times. The chain combines TRBV10-3 with TRBJ2-2, with D possibly being TRBD2 (5 bases). The CDR3 consists of 14 residues. From germline, CDR1 is ENHRY and CDR2 SYGVKD. Trimming removed 6 bases at V and 0 bases at J, with 8 bases between. The CDR3 spells CAIRRESNTGELFF. For the CDR3, the DNA is TGTGCCATCAGGAGGGAGTCGAACACCGGGGAGCTGTTTTTT.

The chain employs TRBV2 and TRBJ1-1; no clear D gene. The V gene lost 8 bases and the J gene lost 0 bases, with 7 bases spanning the gap. In germline, CDR1 is SNHLY, CDR2 FYNNEI. The CDR3 consists of 12 residues. This CDR3 reads CASATVNTEAFF. The CDR3 region has the DNA TGTGCCAGCGCAACAGTGAACACTGAAGCTTTCTTT.

This clonotype was detected a few times. The chain uses TRBV6-5 and TRBJ2-7, with D uncertain. The germline V and J ends were trimmed by 5 bases and 5 bases, with 7 bases remaining between them. CDR3 length equals 11 residues. The germline V gene encodes CDR1 MNHEY and CDR2 SVGAGI. CDR3 sequence: CASSNFDEQYF. The CDR3 DNA sequence: TGTGCCAGCAGTAACTTCGACGAGCAGTACTTC.

This clonotype was counted many times. V is TRBV28 and J is TRBJ2-7; TRBD2 matches at 9 bases. Looked up from germline, CDR1 is MDHEN and CDR2 is SYDVKM. Germline trimming cut 3 bases from V and 3 bases from J; bases unmatched to any gene: 6. The CDR3 extends over 15 amino acids. This CDR3 reads CASSFQSSGNYEQYF. As DNA, the CDR3 is TGTGCCAGCAGTTTCCAGTCTAGCGGGAACTACGAGCAGTACTTC. Drawing the rest from reference TRBV28 and TRBJ2-7, the complete variable domain is DVKVTQSSRYLVKRTGEKVFLECVQDMDHENMFWYRQDPGLGLRLIYFSYDVKMKEKGDIPEGYSVSREKKERFSLILESASTNQTSMYLCASSFQSSGNYEQYFGPGTRLTVT.

The genes are TRBV2 and TRBJ2-7; a possible D gene is TRBD1 (6 bases). The V and J ends lost 7 bases and 0 bases respectively, with 13 bases between them. The CDR3 loop spans 14 amino acids. The germline V gene encodes CDR1 SNHLY and CDR2 FYNNEI. The chain's CDR3 is CASNADRSSYEQYF. As DNA, the CDR3 is TGTGCCAGCAACGCAGACAGGAGCTCCTACGAGCAGTACTTC.

The J gene is TRBJ2-7, the V gene TRBV20-1, with TRBD2 identical over 10 bases. This CDR3 is 15 amino acids long. With 5 bases clipped from V and 3 bases from J, the junction kept 10 bases outside the gene matches. Germline assignment: CDR1 DFQATT and CDR2 SNEGSKA (reference sequence). CDR3: CSAERTSGKNYEQYF. The CDR3 DNA is TGCAGTGCTGAAAGGACTAGCGGAAAAAACTACGAGCAGTACTTC.

Comments on this clonotype: Just one base apart from a much larger clone, this may be a read error. This rearrangement joins TRBV12-3 or TRBV12-4 to TRBJ1-5, with a possible D match to TRBD1 (5 bases). Trimming stripped 11 bases from V and 3 bases from J, with 20 bases between. The length of the CDR3 is 15 residues. In nucleotides, the CDR3 is TGTGCCGGCAAGGAGGGGTCCCATGCCAATCAGCCCCAGCATTTT. Protein sequence: CAGKEGSHANQPQHF.

This clonotype has just one count. CDR3 amino acids: CASRPSGRANVLTF. DNA of the CDR3: TGTGCCAGCAGGCCTAGCGGGAGGGCCAACGTCCTGACTTTC. This chain uses TRBV6-5 with TRBJ2-6, with 9 positions matching TRBD2. The germline CDR1 and CDR2 sequences are MNHEY and SVGAGI. There are 14 residues in the CDR3. Trimming removed 6 bases from V and 5 bases from J; junction bases left unmatched: 2.

This chain uses TRBV10-3 with TRBJ1-5; D ambiguous. The V end was cut by 5 bases, the J end by 7 bases, with 0 bases between. The germline V gene encodes CDR1 ENHRY and CDR2 SYGVKD. The CDR3 sequence is 9 residues long. The CDR3 protein is CAISQPQHF. CDR3 DNA: TGTGCCATCAGTCAGCCCCAGCATTTT.

There are many counts of this clonotype. The V call is TRBV7-9, the J call TRBJ2-7; D is undetermined. V lost 0 bases and J 0 bases, leaving 9 bases between the germline ends. Germline CDR1 SEHNR, CDR2 FQNEAQ (reference sequence). The CDR3 has 15 amino acids. The CDR3 DNA is TGTGCCAGCAGCTTAGCGTTTGGCAGCTCCTACGAGCAGTACTTC. Protein sequence: CASSLAFGSSYEQYF.

Only a few counts were recorded for this clonotype. The chain uses TRBV29-1 and TRBJ2-5; TRBD1 might be the D (6 bases). Trimming cost V 8 bases and J 0 bases, with 10 bases left between them. Germline assignment: CDR1 SQVTM and CDR2 ANQGSEA. The CDR3 has 12 amino acids. CDR3 bases: TGCAGCCTAACAGGGAACCAAGAGACCCAGTACTTC. The encoded protein is CSLTGNQETQYF.

This clonotype turned up a few times. This chain uses TRBV10-3 with TRBJ2-5; D is undetermined. Germline values: CDR1 ENHRY, CDR2 SYGVKD. The V end lost 5 bases, the J end lost 2 bases, and 15 bases lay between the germline ends. This CDR3 is 15 amino acids long. CDR3 nucleotide sequence: TGTGCCATCAGTTCCGCCTACGGTCAGCAAGAGACCCAGTACTTC. Its translation: CAISSAYGQQETQYF.

This rearrangement joins TRBV19 to TRBJ2-3; 8 positions match TRBD1. With V trimmed by 8 bases and J by 2 bases, 6 bases remained unmatched. Germline V lookup: CDR1 LNHDA, CDR2 SQIVND (reference sequence). The CDR3 consists of 14 residues. This CDR3 reads CASRQGTYTDTQYF. DNA for the CDR3: TGTGCCAGTCGACAGGGGACTTACACAGATACGCAGTATTTT. Looking up the rest from reference TRBV19 and TRBJ2-3 gives the full variable domain: DGGITQSPKYLFRKEGQNVTLSCEQNLNHDAMYWYRQDPGQGLRLIYYSQIVNDFQKGDIAEGYSVSREKKESFPLTVTSAQKNPTAFYLCASRQGTYTDTQYFGPGTRLTVL.

This clonotype has at least ten counts. The CDR3 loop is CASSPRTGMGQETQYF. In nucleotides, the CDR3 is TGTGCCAGCAGCCCCCGGACAGGGATGGGCCAAGAGACCCAGTACTTC. This chain connects TRBV7-2 to TRBJ2-5; 8 nucleotides line up with TRBD1. Losses at the gene ends were 5 bases for V and 1 base for J; bases not matched to a gene: 9. CDR1 is SGHTA and CDR2 is FQGNSA in the germline V gene. The length of the CDR3 is 16 residues. Full variable domain (remainder filled in from reference TRBV7-2 and TRBJ2-5): GAGVSQSPSNKVTEKGKDVELRCDPISGHTALYWYRQSLGQGLEFLIYFQGNSAPDKSGLPSDRFSAERTGGSVSTLTIQRTQQEDSAVYLCASSPRTGMGQETQYFGPGTRLLVL.

The chain links TRBV11-3 to TRBJ2-5, with a possible D match to TRBD2 (5 bases). Looked up from germline, CDR1 is SGHNT and CDR2 is YENEEA. The germline V and J ends were trimmed by 3 bases and 3 bases, with 11 bases remaining between them. The CDR3 spans 14 residues. The CDR3 region is CASSLMGRKETQYF. DNA for the CDR3: TGTGCCAGCAGCTTGATGGGGAGAAAAGAGACCCAGTACTTC.